What follows are 28 T cell receptor beta chains derived from one specimen sequenced in a study of blood T cell repertoires in COVID-19. The assay was immunoSEQ multiplex PCR, and TCRdb's table has in-frame clones only and misses some. In the table there are approximately 200,000 clones, roughly 81% of which are singletons. Specimen: peripheral blood. These receptors originate from a man aged 45-60 years who had recovered from COVID-19.

The V call is TRBV18, the J call TRBJ2-3; D perhaps matches TRBD1 (6 bases). This CDR3 contains 15 residues. CDR1 is KGHSH and CDR2 is LQKENI in the germline V gene. Trimming removed 1 base at V and 2 bases at J, with 10 bases between. CDR3 protein: CASSPLDSPTDTQYF. The CDR3 DNA reads TGTGCCAGCTCACCACTGGACAGCCCCACAGATACGCAGTATTTT.

This clone was seen once. The chain joins TRBV19 to TRBJ2-4, with TRBD2 as a possible D gene (6 bases). V lost 0 bases to trimming and J lost 2 bases, with 14 bases between them. The CDR3 runs to 17 residues. Germline CDR1 is LNHDA and CDR2 is SQIVND (reference sequence). The CDR3 loop reads CASSIDRGTWPKNIQYF. The DNA of the CDR3 is TGTGCCAGTAGTATAGATCGAGGGACTTGGCCCAAAAACATTCAGTACTTC.

The rearrangement links TRBV4-1 to TRBJ2-3; perhaps TRBD1 as D (6 bases). V dropped 4 bases and J dropped 0 bases, with 14 bases sitting between them. The germline CDR1 and CDR2 sequences are MGHRA and YSYEKL. The CDR3 is 16 amino acids. CDR3 sequence reads: CASSRSGTRSTDTQYF. The CDR3 nucleotides read TGCGCCAGCAGCCGATCCGGGACACGGAGCACAGATACGCAGTATTTT.

The V call is TRBV7-6, the J call TRBJ2-7, with 7 bases identical to TRBD1. This CDR3 has 14 amino acids. The junction had 4 bases not matched to a gene; V was cut back by 2 bases and J by 3 bases. Germline loops: CDR1 SGHVS, CDR2 FNYEAQ. As DNA, the CDR3 is TGTGCCAGCAGCTTAACAGGGGCAGACTACGAGCAGTACTTC. This codes for CASSLTGADYEQYF.

This chain connects TRBV28 to TRBJ2-5, with 14 nucleotides matching TRBD2. Germline assignment: CDR1 MDHEN and CDR2 SYDVKM. CDR3 length equals 16 residues. Trimming took 6 bases from V and 5 from J; bases not matched to a gene: 8. In nucleotides, the CDR3 is TGTGCCAGCAGGCGGGGACTAGCGGGAGTCACGGAGACCCAGTACTTC. Translated, it gives CASRRGLAGVTETQYF.

V and J are TRBV3-1 (or the pseudogene TRBV3-2) and TRBJ1-4; D not resolved. Germline lookup yields CDR1 LGHDT and CDR2 YNNKEL (reference sequence). The CDR3 contains 13 residues. With 1 base removed from V and 7 bases from J, the gap between germline ends came to 7 bases. The CDR3 is CASSQGTSEKLFF. The CDR3 DNA follows: TGTGCCAGCAGCCAAGGAACGAGTGAAAAACTGTTTTTT.

This chain links TRBV9 with TRBJ2-1; 15 bases map to TRBD2. CDR3 length equals 17 residues. In germline, CDR1 is SGDLS, CDR2 YYNGEE. V shed 4 bases and J 4 bases; nucleotides not matched to a gene: 6. The CDR3 protein is CASSRGLAGGNYNEQFF. The CDR3 DNA follows: TGTGCCAGCAGCCGGGGACTAGCGGGAGGCAATTACAATGAGCAGTTCTTC.

This chain connects TRBV10-2 to TRBJ1-1; the match to TRBD1 covers 8 bases. V shed 6 bases and J 0 bases; nucleotides not matched to a gene: 9. This CDR3 is built from 16 residues. The germline V gene encodes CDR1 WSHSY and CDR2 SAAADI. CDR3 amino acids: CASRDRGFSLNTEAFF. For the CDR3, the DNA is TGCGCCAGCAGAGACAGGGGATTTTCGCTGAACACTGAAGCTTTCTTT.

This rearrangement joins TRBV13 to TRBJ2-2, with 7 bases identical to TRBD1. This CDR3 has 15 amino acids. J lost 4 bases, V lost 5 bases, and 7 bases had no gene match. Per germline, CDR1 PRHDT and CDR2 FYEKMQ (reference sequence). The CDR3 sequence: CASSLDRAGTGELFF. CDR3 DNA sequence: TGTGCCAGCAGCCTCGACAGGGCGGGCACCGGGGAGCTGTTTTTT.

This clone was counted only a few times. The chain links TRBV5-6 to TRBJ2-2; the match to TRBD2 covers 8 bases. Germline CDR1 is SGHDT and CDR2 is YYEEEE. V gave up 2 bases and J gave up 5 bases; unmatched junction bases: 14. The CDR3 has 18 amino acids. The CDR3 DNA follows: TGTGCCAGCAGCTTATTCGGGGAGCGGGAGATAGGTACCGGGGAGCTGTTTTTT. Amino acids: CASSLFGEREIGTGELFF.

This rearrangement joins TRBV9 to TRBJ1-1; D remains ambiguous. Germline CDR1 reads SGDLS; CDR2 reads YYNGEE. Trimming removed 3 bases at V and 2 bases at J, with 8 bases between. The CDR3 is 13 amino acids. As DNA, the CDR3 is TGTGCCAGCAGCGCGACAACCAACACTGAAGCTTTCTTT. It yields the protein CASSATTNTEAFF. The full variable domain, completed using reference TRBV9 and TRBJ1-1, is DSGVTQTPKHLITATGQRVTLRCSPRSGDLSVYWYQQSLDQGLQFLIQYYNGEERAKGNILERFSAQQFPDLHSELNLSSLELGDSALYFCASSATTNTEAFFGQGTRLTVV.

This chain joins TRBV11-2 and TRBJ2-5; TRBD1 is a possible D gene (7 bases). V shed 0 bases and J shed 4 bases, with 21 bases lying between them. The V gene's germline CDR1 is SGHAT and CDR2 FQNNGV. The CDR3 consists of 18 residues. CDR3 protein: CASSLDRFGQGGRETQYF. In DNA form, the CDR3 reads TGTGCCAGCAGCTTAGATCGGTTCGGGCAGGGGGGACGAGAGACCCAGTACTTC.

This chain uses TRBV27 with TRBJ2-3; D not resolved. There are 12 residues in the CDR3. Germline loops: CDR1 MNHEY, CDR2 SMNVEV (reference sequence). V was clipped by 6 bases and J by 5 bases, with 9 bases between them. CDR3 sequence reads: CASSERRDTQYF. The DNA of the CDR3 is TGTGCCAGCAGCGAGCGCAGAGATACGCAGTATTTT.

This rearrangement joins TRBV7-8 to TRBJ2-1; D unresolved. V was clipped by 4 bases and J by 2 bases, with 15 bases between them. CDR3 size: 16 residues. Germline CDR1 and CDR2: SGHVS and FQNEAQ. The CDR3 DNA reads as TGTGCCAGCAGCTCGGTGGTAGTCTCTCCCTACAATGAGCAGTTCTTC. Amino acid sequence: CASSSVVVSPYNEQFF.

The chain has TRBV9 and TRBJ2-5; 7 positions match TRBD2. This CDR3 region has 16 residues. V shed 0 bases, J shed 4 bases, and the junction held 9 bases outside the gene matches. CDR1 is SGDLS and CDR2 is YYNGEE in the germline V gene. CDR3 DNA sequence: TGTGCCAGCAGCGTAGGGGGAGGGATATCTGGAGAGACCCAGTACTTC. Translated: CASSVGGGISGETQYF. The complete variable domain, with remaining parts taken from reference TRBV9 and TRBJ2-5, reads DSGVTQTPKHLITATGQRVTLRCSPRSGDLSVYWYQQSLDQGLQFLIQYYNGEERAKGNILERFSAQQFPDLHSELNLSSLELGDSALYFCASSVGGGISGETQYFGPGTRLLVL.

V is TRBV3-1 (or the pseudogene TRBV3-2) and J is TRBJ2-2; D possibly corresponds to TRBD2 (6 bases). This CDR3 region has 15 residues. V lost 3 bases and J lost 4, with 12 bases in between. Per germline, CDR1 LGHDT and CDR2 YNNKEL (reference sequence). The DNA of the CDR3 is TGTGCCAGCAGCCAGGCCCACGGGGGCACCGGGGAGCTGTTTTTT. Its protein is CASSQAHGGTGELFF.

The rearrangement joins TRBV27 to TRBJ2-7; 12 positions agree with TRBD1. Germline CDR1 and CDR2: MNHEY and SMNVEV (reference sequence). The CDR3 spans 15 residues. With 8 bases clipped from V and 7 bases from J, the junction kept 12 bases outside the gene matches. CDR3 DNA sequence: TGTGCCAGCGCAAGCTTGGGACAGGGGGCGCTTGAGCAGTACTTC. Residues: CASASLGQGALEQYF.

The chain couples TRBV6-7 to TRBJ2-1, with D perhaps TRBD1 (6 bases). TRBV6-7 is sorted into the ORF group, with uncertain function. V was clipped by 0 bases and J by 0 bases, with 12 bases between them. CDR3 size: 17 residues. CDR3 sequence (DNA): TGTGCCAGCAGTTACTCGAGGGCGGACAGCTCCTACAATGAGCAGTTCTTC. Residues: CASSYSRADSSYNEQFF.

This clone has only one observation. V is TRBV30 and J is TRBJ2-5; possibly TRBD2 for D (6 bases). V dropped 0 bases and J dropped 6 bases, with 23 bases sitting between them. The CDR3 length is 17 residues. Germline CDR1 reads GTSNPN; CDR2 reads SVGIG (reference sequence). CDR3 sequence reads: CAWSVLGPGLATKTQYF. The DNA of the CDR3 is TGTGCCTGGAGTGTTTTGGGGCCGGGGCTAGCGACGAAGACCCAGTACTTC.

The genes are TRBV28 and TRBJ1-2, with D perhaps matching TRBD1 (5 bases). CDR3 length: 15 amino acids. Trimming stripped 6 bases from V and 3 bases from J, with 17 bases between. The V gene's germline CDR1 is MDHEN and CDR2 SYDVKM. The CDR3 here is CASRFQGKGDYGYTF. Written as DNA, the CDR3 is TGTGCCAGCAGGTTTCAGGGAAAGGGTGACTATGGCTACACCTTC.

The chain carries TRBV2 and TRBJ2-2, with D maybe TRBD1 (6 bases). Germline V gives CDR1 SNHLY, CDR2 FYNNEI. This CDR3 has 17 amino acids. V was pared by 3 bases and J by 5 bases, with 19 bases between. The CDR3 coding sequence is TGTGCCAGCAGTGATCCCCGGGACACCAGACGGACCGGGGAGCTGTTTTTT. It encodes CASSDPRDTRRTGELFF.

This chain uses TRBV18 with TRBJ2-7, with 9 bases that match TRBD1. The CDR3 covers 18 residues. The germline CDR1 and CDR2 sequences are KGHSH and LQKENI. Unmatched junction bases numbered 13, after V lost 4 bases and J lost 0 bases. This CDR3 is CASSLYSGTGLNSYEQYF. As DNA, the CDR3 is TGTGCCAGCTCACTTTACTCCGGGACAGGGTTAAACTCCTACGAGCAGTACTTC.

This clone was counted only a few times. The V gene is TRBV6-2 or TRBV6-3, the J gene TRBJ1-1, with no clear D. This CDR3 comprises 17 residues. The V end was cut by 0 bases, the J end by 5 bases, with 19 bases between. Looked up from germline, CDR1 is MNHEY and CDR2 is SVGEGT. The chain's CDR3 is CASSYSPGEGLDTEAFF. The DNA of the CDR3 is TGTGCCAGCAGTTACTCGCCCGGGGAGGGTTTGGATACTGAAGCTTTCTTT.

This clone was picked up one time. The chain recombines TRBV5-4 with TRBJ2-1; D may be TRBD2 (6 bases). The CDR3 is 16 amino acids. V was cut by 0 bases and J by 4 bases, with 14 bases left in between. Germline assignment: CDR1 SGHNT and CDR2 YYREEE (reference sequence). For the CDR3, the DNA is TGTGCCAGCAGCTTGGCAGTCGGGAGAGGGTACAATGAGCAGTTCTTC. This sequence encodes CASSLAVGRGYNEQFF.

This chain connects TRBV7-9 to TRBJ2-2; TRBD1 might be the D (6 bases). The CDR3 sequence is 15 residues long. The germline V gene encodes CDR1 SEHNR and CDR2 FQNEAQ (reference sequence). V was clipped by 5 bases and J by 4 bases, with 14 bases between them. The CDR3: CASSLGPQGTGELFF. CDR3 bases: TGTGCCAGCAGCCTCGGTCCACAGGGCACCGGGGAGCTGTTTTTT.

This clone was recorded only once. The V call is TRBV29-1, the J call TRBJ2-1; 8 positions match TRBD1. J was trimmed by 6 bases and V by 3 bases; bases with no gene match: 4. The V gene's germline CDR1 is SQVTM and CDR2 ANQGSEA. The CDR3 consists of 13 residues. CDR3 protein: CSVEPGQVNEQFF. For the CDR3, the DNA is TGCAGCGTTGAGCCGGGACAGGTCAATGAGCAGTTCTTC.

The chain carries TRBV5-1 and TRBJ2-5; TRBD1 matches 10 bases. Germline V lookup: CDR1 SGHRS, CDR2 YFSETQ. The J segment lost 4 bases and the V segment lost 2 bases, leaving 5 bases of the junction unmatched. The CDR3 totals 15 residues. CDR3 sequence: CASSFSTGGIETQYF. CDR3 DNA: TGCGCCAGCAGCTTTTCGACAGGGGGCATAGAGACCCAGTACTTC.

A remark on this clone: Other DNA sequences in this sample translate to the same CDR3. The chain joins TRBV28 to TRBJ2-3; D remains unclear. Trimming removed 5 bases at V and 2 bases at J, with 8 bases between. The CDR3 totals 13 residues. From germline, CDR1 is MDHEN and CDR2 SYDVKM. The CDR3 protein is CASSPYFTDTQYF. CDR3 sequence (DNA): TGTGCCAGCAGTCCCTACTTCACAGATACGCAGTATTTT.